This TCR beta chain stems from a study of cytomegalovirus exposure and HLA in healthy donors. The PCR ran on 60 Vbeta and 13 Jbeta primers. The repertoire was sequenced with immunoSEQ multiplex PCR; TCRdb's copy has only in-frame clones and lacks some. Of 75,000 to 90,000 clones in the sample, 85% are singletons; the top ten hold 6.5% to 9%. Findings of the study overall: Investigators reported 150 to 200 TCR beta chains as tied to cytomegalovirus.

Germline CDR1 reads SGHRS; CDR2 reads YFSETQ. V lost 3 bases, J lost 8 bases, and 20 bases lay in between. The CDR3 length is 15 residues. A remark on this clone: Its antigen is undetermined.

The chain joins TRBV5-1 to TRBJ1-2, with D perhaps matching TRBD1 (6 bases). Sequencing was performed on PBMCs. The clonotype comes from a man aged 40-50 years in good health and CMV-seropositive. DNA for the CDR3: TGCGCCAGCAGCTCTCGGACAGATTCCTCGGGGGGCTACACCTTC. Protein: CASSSRTDSSGGYTF.